This T cell receptor beta chain was identified in a study of T cell repertoires in cytomegalovirus infection. Study-level information: In public TCR beta signatures, there were indications of both CMV infection and matching HLA type. The study, taken as a whole, reports: The cumulative frequency of public TCR beta families distinguished individuals who carried CMV together with the relevant HLA. There were HLA-C-restricted CMV-specific TCR beta clonotypes dominating the ex vivo response.

TCRdb ran MiXCR on the reads and lists one entry per CDR3 protein. The sample contains tens of thousands of distinct CDR3 sequences, roughly a quarter of which appear only once. Germline lookup yields CDR1 SGHDT and CDR2 YYEEEE. Losses at the gene ends were 4 bases for V and 6 bases for J; bases not matched to a gene: 5. The CDR3 covers 13 residues. On this clonotype: Its antigen is unidentified.

The sequence was collected from a human donor in good health (CMV status not recorded). Some clones in this sample may be carry-over from other donors' samples. The source material was CD8+ T cells from cultured PBMCs, sampled from culture after CMV antigen stimulation. The chain employs TRBV5-6 and TRBJ1-1; 8 positions match TRBD1. The chain's CDR3 is CASSPDRDSEAFF. The CDR3 nucleotides read TGTGCCAGCAGCCCGGACAGGGACTCTGAAGCTTTCTTT.